This TCR beta chain was sequenced in a study of blood T cell repertoires in COVID-19. Study information: T cells, B-cell-depleted T cells, or PBMCs supplied cDNA or gDNA.

Authors' data handling: Estimation of nucleated cell counts was performed using reference gene primer amplification. Sequencing used immunoSEQ multiplex PCR; TCRdb keeps in-frame clones, though not all of them. V and J calls and clone size are those listed in that table; D and trimming were worked out from the DNA. This sample yields more than 95,000 clones, of which over 65% are seen a single time; under 30% belongs to the top ten. The CDR3 extends over 16 amino acids. The V gene end was trimmed by 5 bases and the J gene end by 4 bases; junction bases not matched to a gene: 7. Germline CDR1 reads WNHNN; CDR2 reads SYGVQD (reference sequence).

Specimen: peripheral blood. This receptor was identified in a man between 60 and 70 years old with acute or convalescent COVID-19. This chain joins TRBV10-1 and TRBJ2-2, with TRBD1 matching over 10 bases. The CDR3, as DNA: TGCGCCAGCAGTCACTGGACAGGGGGGACCACCGGGGAGCTGTTTTTT. It is translated as CASSHWTGGTTGELFF.